This TCR beta chain was obtained from a study of Tregs in tolerant kidney transplant recipients. Study findings and constraints: Antigen-driven expansion was suggested because donor-specific Tregs expanded more than all Tregs in tolerant patients. Few patients were studied, so findings need validation in larger groups.

This clone appeared once. What it binds is not known. Here immunoSEQ multiplex PCR was the method, and the copy in TCRdb shows in-frame clones only, minus some. Found here are roughly 64,000 clones, around 87% of them singletons; the top ten hold 3.5% to 4.5%. Related graft donors supplied nonmyeloablative bone marrow transplants, and mixed chimerism was transient. CDR1 is SGHTA and CDR2 is FQGNSA in the germline V gene. Trimming took 4 bases from V and 9 from J; bases not matched to a gene: 14. The CDR3 runs to 16 residues. The TCR originated in a human patient who received a combined kidney and bone marrow transplant. The T cells may come from the graft donor. This chain uses TRBV7-2 with TRBJ1-5; 8 positions agree with TRBD1. The material was CD4+ T cells from blood (PBMCs), obtained 6 months after the transplant. CDR3 loop: CASSSRQTGVRSPQHF. DNA for the CDR3: TGTGCCAGCAGCTCAAGACAGACAGGGGTTCGTTCGCCCCAGCATTTT. Supplemented by reference TRBV7-2 and TRBJ1-5, the full variable domain reads GAGVSQSPSNKVTEKGKDVELRCDPISGHTALYWYRQSLGQGLEFLIYFQGNSAPDKSGLPSDRFSAERTGGSVSTLTIQRTQQEDSAVYLCASSSRQTGVRSPQHFGDGTRLSIL.